This passage covers 10 T cell receptor beta chains from one sample sequenced in a study of T cells in Graves' hyperthyroidism and ophthalmopathy. There were TCR beta CDR3 regions amplified from RNA transcripts. HTBI primers were employed in a first-round RT-PCR of the TCR CDR3. A single record per CDR3 protein comes from TCRdb applying MiXCR to the multiplex PCR reads. The profile covers hundreds of thousands of distinct CDR3 sequences, with about 12% appearing a single time and around a tenth taken by the ten largest. Source material: blood. Receptors were obtained from a woman aged 18-29 years with Graves' hyperthyroidism.

Only a few counts were recorded for this clonotype. The chain recombines TRBV5-6 with TRBJ2-3, with 11 bases that match TRBD2. Germline CDR1 SGHDT, CDR2 YYEEEE. The ends lost 2 bases at V and 2 bases at J; junction bases unmatched: 7. The length of the CDR3 is 17 residues. The CDR3 here is CASSFPLAGGLTDTQYF. The CDR3 coding sequence is TGTGCCAGCAGCTTCCCTTTAGCGGGAGGGCTCACAGATACGCAGTATTTT.

This clonotype was counted ten times or more. J is TRBJ1-2 and V is TRBV28; a weak D match, TRBD1 (5 bases). The CDR3 has 15 residues. Germline V gives CDR1 MDHEN, CDR2 SYDVKM. The V end lost 2 bases, the J end lost 5 bases, and 15 bases lay between the germline ends. CDR3 sequence: CASSLGSVGGYGYTF. CDR3 nucleotides: TGTGCCAGCAGTTTAGGTTCGGTCGGGGGATATGGCTACACCTTC.

In the case of this clonotype: Just one base apart from a much larger clone, this may be a read error. V and J are TRBV19 and TRBJ2-3; D gene unclear. Germline CDR1 and CDR2: LNHDA and SQIVND (reference sequence). This CDR3 is built from 15 residues. The CDR3 is CATSARDDARDTQYF. The DNA of the CDR3 is TGTGCCACTAGTGCCCGTGACGACGCCAGAGATACGCAGTATTTT.

This chain uses TRBV9 with TRBJ2-3, with 10 bases fitting TRBD1. Germline V gene lookup returns CDR1 SGDLS and CDR2 YYNGEE. With V trimmed by 3 bases and J by 1 base, 23 bases remained unmatched. The CDR3 sequence is 22 residues long. CDR3 nucleotide sequence: TGTGCCAGCAGCGCCCCACTCGAGACCCGGGACAGGGGTCGGATAGGCACAGATACGCAGTATTTT. It is translated as CASSAPLETRDRGRIGTDTQYF.

Remarks on this clonotype: A read error is possible here, since a much larger clone lies one base away. The final CDR3 position lacks the conserved phenylalanine or tryptophan, pointing to a likely read error. CDR3 sequence reads: CASSLPMGTSYNEQFL. The CDR3 DNA is TGTGCCAGCAGTCTGCCAATGGGGACTTCTTACAATGAGCAGTTCCTC. The chain joins TRBV5-5 to TRBJ2-1; D might be TRBD2 (6 bases). Trimming took 5 bases from V and 4 from J, leaving 19 bases between them. The CDR3 contains 16 residues. Per germline, CDR1 SGHKS and CDR2 YYEKEE (reference sequence).

V is TRBV9 and J is TRBJ2-6; no clear D gene. This CDR3 is 18 amino acids long. Trimming removed 0 bases from V and 0 bases from J, with 13 bases in between. CDR1 SGDLS and CDR2 YYNGEE come from the germline V gene. Here the CDR3 reads CASSVDSRADSGANVLTF. The DNA for the CDR3 is TGTGCCAGCAGCGTAGATAGCCGAGCCGACTCTGGGGCCAACGTCCTGACTTTC. Complete variable domain (other parts from reference TRBV9 and TRBJ2-6): DSGVTQTPKHLITATGQRVTLRCSPRSGDLSVYWYQQSLDQGLQFLIQYYNGEERAKGNILERFSAQQFPDLHSELNLSSLELGDSALYFCASSVDSRADSGANVLTFGAGSRLTVL.

This clonotype has more than one count but fewer than ten. The V and J genes are TRBV6-1 and TRBJ1-4; D gene ambiguous. Trimming pared 5 bases from V and 0 bases from J, leaving 10 bases between. This CDR3 comprises 15 residues. From germline, CDR1 is MNHNS and CDR2 SASEGT. The CDR3 is CASSTPDATNEKLFF. The CDR3 DNA follows: TGTGCCAGCAGTACCCCGGACGCAACTAATGAAAAACTGTTTTTT.

This clonotype was counted at least ten times. The rearrangement links TRBV3-1 to TRBJ2-7, with D hard to call. Trimming stripped 1 base from V and 6 bases from J, with 7 bases between. The V gene's germline CDR1 is LGHDT and CDR2 YNNKEL (reference sequence). This CDR3 is built from 12 residues. For the CDR3, the DNA is TGTGCCAGCAGCCAAGCGAGACTCGAGCAGTACTTC. It translates to CASSQARLEQYF.

Many counts were recorded for this clonotype. V usage is TRBV5-1 and J usage is TRBJ1-2; tentatively, D is TRBD1 (6 bases). The CDR3 runs 15 residues. Germline V gene sequence: CDR1 SGHRS, CDR2 YFSETQ. V lost 0 bases to trimming and J lost 4 bases, with 13 bases between them. The CDR3 region is CASSLEGVQGYGYTF. The CDR3 DNA reads TGCGCCAGCAGCTTGGAGGGCGTACAGGGCTATGGCTACACCTTC.

The count of this clonotype is one. DNA for the CDR3: TGCAGCGTTGCCCCGCGACAGGGGGGACTAGCGGAAGTCTACGAGCAGTACTTC. This encodes CSVAPRQGGLAEVYEQYF. The chain recombines TRBV29-1 with TRBJ2-7; the match to TRBD2 covers 11 bases. Germline V gene data show CDR1 as SQVTM and CDR2 as ANQGSEA. With 4 bases clipped from V and 3 bases from J, the junction kept 17 bases outside the gene matches. There are 18 residues in the CDR3.